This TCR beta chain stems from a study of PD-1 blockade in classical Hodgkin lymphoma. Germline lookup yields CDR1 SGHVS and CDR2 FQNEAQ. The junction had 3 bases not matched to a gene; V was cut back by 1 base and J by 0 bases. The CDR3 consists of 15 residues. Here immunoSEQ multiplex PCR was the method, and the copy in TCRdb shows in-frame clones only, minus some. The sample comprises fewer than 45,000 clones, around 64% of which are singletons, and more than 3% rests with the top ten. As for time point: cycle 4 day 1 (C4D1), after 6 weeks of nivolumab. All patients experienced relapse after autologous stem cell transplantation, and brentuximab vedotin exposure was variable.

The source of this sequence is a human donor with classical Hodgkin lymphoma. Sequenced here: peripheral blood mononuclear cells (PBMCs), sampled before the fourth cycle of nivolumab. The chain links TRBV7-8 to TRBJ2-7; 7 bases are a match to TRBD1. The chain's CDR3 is CASSLVRDSSYEQYF. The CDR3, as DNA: TGTGCCAGCAGCTTAGTCAGGGACAGCTCCTACGAGCAGTACTTC.